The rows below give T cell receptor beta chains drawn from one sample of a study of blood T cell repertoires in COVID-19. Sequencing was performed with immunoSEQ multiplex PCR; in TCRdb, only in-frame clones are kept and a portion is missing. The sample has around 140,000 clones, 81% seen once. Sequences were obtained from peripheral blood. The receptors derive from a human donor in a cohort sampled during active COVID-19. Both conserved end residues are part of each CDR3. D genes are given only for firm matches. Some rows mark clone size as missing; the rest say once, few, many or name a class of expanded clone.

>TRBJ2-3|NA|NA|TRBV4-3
TGCGCCAGCAGCCAACAACCGGGGGAGCGCACAGATACGCAGTATTTT
CASSQQPGERTDTQYF
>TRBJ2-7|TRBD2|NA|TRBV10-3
TGTGCCATCAAGGGACTAGCGTCAGACTACGAGCAGTACTTC
CAIKGLASDYEQYF
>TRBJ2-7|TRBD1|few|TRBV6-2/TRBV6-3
TGTGCCAGCAGTACCACCGGGACAGGGAATATCTACGAGCAGTACTTC
CASSTTGTGNIYEQYF
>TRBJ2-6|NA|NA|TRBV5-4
TGTGCCAGCAGCTTGGGTAGTACTGGGGCCAACGTCCTGACTTTC
CASSLGSTGANVLTF
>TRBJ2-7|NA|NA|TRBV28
TGTGCCAGCAGTTTATACGCCAAGGCAGGGCAGACCCTCACGACCCGAGAATACGAGCAGTACTTC
CASSLYAKAGQTLTTREYEQYF
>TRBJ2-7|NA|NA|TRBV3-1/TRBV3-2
TGTGCCAGCAGCCAAGACTATAACGAGCAGTACTTC
CASSQDYNEQYF
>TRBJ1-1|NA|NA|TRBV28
TGTGCCAGCACGGACACCGACACTGAAGCTTTCTTT
CASTDTDTEAFF
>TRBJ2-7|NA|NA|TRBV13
TGTGCCAGCAGCTTTTACGGGTGGACCTACGAGCAGTACTTC
CASSFYGWTYEQYF
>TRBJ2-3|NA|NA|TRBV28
TGTGCCAGCAGAGTCCCCGGGGGTACGCAGTATTTT
CASRVPGGTQYF
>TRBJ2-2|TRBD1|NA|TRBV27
TGTGCCAGCTCCAGACAGGGGGCGAACACCGGGGAGCTGTTTTTT
CASSRQGANTGELFF
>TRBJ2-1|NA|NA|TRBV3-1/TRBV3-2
TGTGCCAGCAGCCAATCGGCGGTAGCCAGACGGTGGGACAATGAGCAGTTCTTC
CASSQSAVARRWDNEQFF
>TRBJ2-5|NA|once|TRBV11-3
TGTGCCAGCAGCGGTAGGGACTCCCCAGAGACCCAGTACTTC
CASSGRDSPETQYF
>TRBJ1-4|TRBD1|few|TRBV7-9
TGTGCCAGCAGCCAACGCTTAATCGGGACAGGGGGCGAGGAACTGTTTTTT
CASSQRLIGTGGEELFF
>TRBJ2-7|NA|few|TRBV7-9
TGTGCCAGCAGCTTAGATCTGGGGCTAACCAGCTACGAGCAGTACTTC
CASSLDLGLTSYEQYF